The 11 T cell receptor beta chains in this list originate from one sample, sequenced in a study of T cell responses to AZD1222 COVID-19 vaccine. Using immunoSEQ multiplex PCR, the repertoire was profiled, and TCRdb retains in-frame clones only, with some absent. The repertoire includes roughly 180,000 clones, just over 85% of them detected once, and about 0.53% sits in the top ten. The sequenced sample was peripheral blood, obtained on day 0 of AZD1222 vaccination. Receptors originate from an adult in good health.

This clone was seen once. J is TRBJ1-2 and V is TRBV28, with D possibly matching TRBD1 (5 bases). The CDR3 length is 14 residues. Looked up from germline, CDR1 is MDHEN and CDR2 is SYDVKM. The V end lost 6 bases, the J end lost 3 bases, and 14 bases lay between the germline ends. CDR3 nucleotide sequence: TGTGCCAGCAGACCTACTGCAGGGTACTATGGCTACACCTTC. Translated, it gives CASRPTAGYYGYTF.

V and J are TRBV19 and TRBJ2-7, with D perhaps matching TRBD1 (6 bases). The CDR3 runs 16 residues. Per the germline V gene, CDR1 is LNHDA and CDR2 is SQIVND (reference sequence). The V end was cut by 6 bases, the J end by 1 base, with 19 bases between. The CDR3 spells CASRWGSGQGSYEQYF. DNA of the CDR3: TGTGCCAGTAGATGGGGGTCGGGACAAGGATCCTACGAGCAGTACTTC. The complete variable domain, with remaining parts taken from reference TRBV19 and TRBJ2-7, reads DGGITQSPKYLFRKEGQNVTLSCEQNLNHDAMYWYRQDPGQGLRLIYYSQIVNDFQKGDIAEGYSVSREKKESFPLTVTSAQKNPTAFYLCASRWGSGQGSYEQYFGPGTRLTVT.

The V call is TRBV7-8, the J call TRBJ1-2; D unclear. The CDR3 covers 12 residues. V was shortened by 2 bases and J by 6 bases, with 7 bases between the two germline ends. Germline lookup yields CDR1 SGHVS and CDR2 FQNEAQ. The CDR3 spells CASSLRANGYTF. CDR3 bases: TGTGCCAGCAGCTTACGGGCGAATGGCTACACCTTC.

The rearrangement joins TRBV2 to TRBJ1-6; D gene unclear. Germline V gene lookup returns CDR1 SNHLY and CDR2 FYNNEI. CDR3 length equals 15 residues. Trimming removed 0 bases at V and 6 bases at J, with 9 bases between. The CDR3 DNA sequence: TGTGCCAGCAGTGAAGCCAGCAGGTTTAATTCACCCCTCCACTTT. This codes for CASSEASRFNSPLHF.

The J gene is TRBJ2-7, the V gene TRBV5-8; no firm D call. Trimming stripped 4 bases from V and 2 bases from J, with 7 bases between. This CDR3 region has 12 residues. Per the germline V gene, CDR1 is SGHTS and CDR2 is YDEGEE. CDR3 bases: TGTGCCAGCAGCCTGCCCGCCTACGAGCAGTACTTC. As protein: CASSLPAYEQYF.

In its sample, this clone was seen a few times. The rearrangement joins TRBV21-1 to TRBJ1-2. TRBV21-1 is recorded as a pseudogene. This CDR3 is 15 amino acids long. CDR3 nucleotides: TGTGCCAGCAGCTCTTGGGGTGGGCCGAACTATGGCTACACCTTC. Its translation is CASSSWGGPNYGYTF.

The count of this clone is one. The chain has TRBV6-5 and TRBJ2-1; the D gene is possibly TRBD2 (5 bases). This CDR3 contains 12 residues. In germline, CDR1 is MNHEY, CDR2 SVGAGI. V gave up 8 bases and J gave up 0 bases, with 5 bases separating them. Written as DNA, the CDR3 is TGTGCCAGCGGGAGCTCCTACAATGAGCAGTTCTTC. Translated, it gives CASGSSYNEQFF.

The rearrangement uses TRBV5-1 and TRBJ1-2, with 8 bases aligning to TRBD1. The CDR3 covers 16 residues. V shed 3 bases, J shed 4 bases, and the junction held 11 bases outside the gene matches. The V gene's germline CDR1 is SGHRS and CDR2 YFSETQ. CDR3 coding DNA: TGCGCCAGCAGCTCAACCGGGACAGGAAACGTCTATGGCTACACCTTC. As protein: CASSSTGTGNVYGYTF.

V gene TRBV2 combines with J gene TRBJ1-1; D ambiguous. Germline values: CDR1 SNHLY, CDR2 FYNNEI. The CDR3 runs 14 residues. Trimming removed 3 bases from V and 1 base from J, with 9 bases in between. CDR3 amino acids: CASSDGRRNTEAFF. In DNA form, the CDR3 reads TGTGCCAGCAGTGATGGCAGGAGGAACACTGAAGCTTTCTTT.

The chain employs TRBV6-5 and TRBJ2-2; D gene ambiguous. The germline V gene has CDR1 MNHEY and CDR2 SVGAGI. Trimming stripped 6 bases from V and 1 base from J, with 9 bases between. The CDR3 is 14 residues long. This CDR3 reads CASRQELNTGELFF. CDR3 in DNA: TGTGCCAGCAGGCAAGAGTTGAACACCGGGGAGCTGTTTTTT.

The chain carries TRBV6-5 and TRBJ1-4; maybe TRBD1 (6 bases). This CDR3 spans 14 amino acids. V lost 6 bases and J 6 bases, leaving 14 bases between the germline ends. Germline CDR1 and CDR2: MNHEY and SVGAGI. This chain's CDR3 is CASRTGGGDEKLFF. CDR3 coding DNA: TGTGCCAGCAGGACAGGCGGGGGGGATGAAAAACTGTTTTTT.